This TCR beta chain was observed in a study of CD8+ T cells in alopecia areata (dated by TCRdb to 2016 to 2019). Describing the broader study: The treated patients took part in an open-label pilot trial in which moderate-to-severe alopecia areata was treated with oral tofacitinib at 5 to 10 mg twice daily. Tofacitinib-treated patients had biopsies at baseline and at 4 and 24 weeks of treatment, with a later scalp biopsy in several patients. TCRbeta CDR3 regions were amplified by immunoSEQ multiplex PCR using 35 Vbeta forward and 13 Jbeta reverse primers. In humans, TCRbeta sequencing was performed on scalp tissue and on sorted CD4+ and CD8+ peripheral blood T cells from healthy controls and from patients with patchy or totalis/universalis alopecia areata. Scalp clonality was compared across normal scalp (n=4), patchy alopecia areata scalp (n=8), and alopecia totalis/universalis scalp (n=8). RNA was obtained with the PAXgene miRNA kit for fixed scalp, the miRNeasy kit for PBMCs, and the RNeasy kit for mouse skin. Tofacitinib was administered for 6 to 18 months, and 6 months of follow-up off drug were then conducted to assess delayed response and recurrence. To study T cell clonal expansion in alopecia areata, the researchers applied high-throughput TCRbeta sequencing to both the C3H/HeJ mouse model and human patients. The SALT score, which quantifies the percentage of affected scalp surface area, was used to measure disease severity in treated patients.

To note about this clone: Its specific antigen is unknown. Per-nucleotide qualities are absent, and no much larger clonotype sits a single base away.

Overall results and qualifications from the work: Compared with normal scalp, lesional scalp, particularly in alopecia totalis/universalis, had higher clonality and more expanded CD8+ clones, which suggests antigenic drive. Because the treated cohort was small and had only one nonresponder, larger studies are needed to examine links between baseline CD8+ expansion and response. Many expanded lesional clones were found to persist in scalp and blood during tofacitinib treatment, and relapse after treatment cessation may be partly explained by this persistence. Tofacitinib significantly decreased scalp clonality and the number of expanded CD8+ clones among the top 100 scalp clones. TCR sequences shared between patients were less clear than in mice, possibly partly because of HLA diversity in the patient population. Unlike mouse skin, where gammadelta T cells dominate, normal human skin contains resident alphabeta T cells that get sequenced too, which complicates analysis of the scalp TCR repertoire.

CDR1 is given as LNHNV and CDR2 as YYDKDF, both from the germline V gene (reference sequence). V drops 3 bases and J drops 7 bases, leaving 13 bases in between. Including the terminal cysteine and phenylalanine, the CDR3 comprises 13 residues. The CDR3 DNA has 39 bases and is translated from base 1. In the paper's terms, the treatment or condition label means: oral pan-JAK inhibitor, 5-10 mg twice daily. Lesional scalp punch biopsies and peripheral blood were obtained from alopecia areata patients. PBMCs were separated by density centrifugation and stained for CD3, CD4 and CD8, after which CD4+ and CD8+ T cells were sorted on a FACSAria. Libraries were prepared through the immunoSEQ multiplex PCR assay. For TCR sequencing, RNA was extracted from every sample and reverse transcribed into cDNA to serve as template. SuperScript III was used for first-strand cDNA synthesis, primed with a 2:1 mix of oligo-dT and random hexamers. A synthetic immune receptor repertoire was used to gauge amplification bias, and whatever bias remained was removed computationally. The original pipeline was this. Raw reads were preprocessed for error removal, and CDR3 was defined according to IMGT conventions as running from the conserved cysteine to phenylalanine. Clonality was computed as 1 minus the Shannon entropy, with the entropy normalized by log2 of the number of productive unique TCRs. Whether each scalp clone was CD4 or CD8 was inferred by checking scalp TCRbeta sequences against the CD4 and CD8 repertoires from sorted blood. The source is immuneACCESS, and TCRdb retained only in-frame sequences with V and J called. Part of the clones is not carried over; for the studies checked, unresolved V genes explain less than half of this, and the remainder is unexplained. V, J and clone size reflect that table, while D and trimming were determined from the DNA. The sample yields roughly 100,000 clones; 60% were counted once. Less than 20% of the sample is taken by the ten largest.

The sequencing here drew on CD8+ T cells sorted from blood, taken at approximately week 60, from a patient treated with tofacitinib. This clonotype was sampled from a human donor with alopecia areata. This chain joins TRBV15 to TRBJ2-7; matching of 5 bases hints at TRBD1 as the D gene. The DNA sequence reads TGTGCCACCAGCAGGTTGGCAGGGTGGGAGCAGTACTTC. It specifies CATSRLAGWEQYF.